Listed here are 9 T cell receptor beta chains from one sample, sequenced in a study of T cell responses to AZD1222 COVID-19 vaccine. TCRdb keeps only in-frame clones here, not all; method: immunoSEQ multiplex PCR. The table has 140,000 or so clones, around 87% seen once. The specimen was peripheral blood, collected on day 0 of AZD1222 vaccination. These TCRs come from an adult in good health.

The J gene is TRBJ2-6, the V gene TRBV27; TRBD1 matches at 7 bases. Trimming removed 5 bases from V and 0 bases from J; junction bases left unmatched: 7. The CDR3 spans 17 residues. Germline-derived CDR1 and CDR2 are MNHEY and SMNVEV (reference sequence). For the CDR3, the DNA is TGTGCCAGCAGTCCGCAGGGGGTAGGCTCTGGGGCCAACGTCCTGACTTTC. This gives the protein CASSPQGVGSGANVLTF.

The chain carries TRBV7-9 and TRBJ1-1; a possible D gene is TRBD1 (5 bases). CDR1 is SEHNR, CDR2 FQNEAQ, per germline (reference sequence). This CDR3 comprises 14 residues. Trimming shortened V by 11 bases and J by 1 base, and 17 bases separated the two germline ends. The CDR3 region is CAGTTLGGNTEAFF. The DNA for the CDR3 is TGTGCCGGTACTACTTTGGGGGGGAACACTGAAGCTTTCTTT.

In nucleotides, the CDR3 is TGTGCCAGCAGCCCCCAGGGGGCCTACGAGCAGTACTTC. Translating gives CASSPQGAYEQYF. The J gene is TRBJ2-7, the V gene TRBV7-9; 7 nucleotides match TRBD1. The V segment lost 5 bases and the J segment 2 bases; nucleotides outside the gene matches: 3. This CDR3 is built from 13 residues. Germline V CDR1 and CDR2: SEHNR, FQNEAQ (reference sequence).

The genes are TRBV7-8 and TRBJ1-1; D gene unclear. This CDR3 spans 14 amino acids. CDR1 and CDR2 from the germline V gene are SGHVS and FQNEAQ. Trimming shortened V by 6 bases and J by 3 bases, and 14 bases separated the two germline ends. In DNA form, the CDR3 reads TGTGCCAGCAGAAGCCAGGCGATATACACTGAAGCTTTCTTT. This codes for CASRSQAIYTEAFF.

The chain couples TRBV14 to TRBJ1-6; D remains unclear. The V and J ends lost 1 base and 7 bases respectively, with 8 bases between them. This CDR3 region has 14 residues. From germline, CDR1 is SGHDN and CDR2 FVKESK. The CDR3 reads CASSQGVLNSPLHF. The CDR3 coding sequence is TGTGCCAGCAGCCAAGGGGTGCTAAATTCACCCCTCCACTTT.

The J gene is TRBJ2-3, the V gene TRBV19; 7 nucleotides agree with TRBD2. The CDR3 loop spans 14 amino acids. The V gene's germline CDR1 is LNHDA and CDR2 SQIVND (reference sequence). Trimming removed 5 bases from V and 2 bases from J; junction bases left unmatched: 4. The CDR3 loop reads CASSRGGSTDTQYF. Written as DNA, the CDR3 is TGTGCCAGTAGTCGCGGGGGTTCCACAGATACGCAGTATTTT.

The rearrangement links TRBV7-6 to TRBJ1-5; D unresolved. The CDR3 extends over 13 amino acids. Germline CDR1 reads SGHVS; CDR2 reads FNYEAQ. Trimming took off 1 base at V and 7 bases at J, with 8 bases between the two ends. The CDR3 loop is CASSLGRGQPQHF. Written as DNA, the CDR3 is TGTGCCAGCAGCTTAGGAAGAGGACAGCCCCAGCATTTT.

The chain uses TRBV20-1 and TRBJ1-1, with 11 bases fitting TRBD1. The CDR3 is made up of 12 amino acids. The junction had 3 bases not matched to a gene; V was cut back by 3 bases and J by 9 bases. The germline gives CDR1 DFQATT, CDR2 SNEGSKA (reference sequence). This CDR3 reads CSASRTGGKAFF. In DNA form, the CDR3 reads TGCAGTGCTAGTAGGACAGGGGGCAAAGCTTTCTTT.

The genes are TRBV7-9 and TRBJ1-5; weak D call: TRBD1 (5 bases). The CDR3 sequence is 15 residues long. Germline-derived CDR1 and CDR2 are SEHNR and FQNEAQ (reference sequence). Trimming shortened V by 5 bases and J by 3 bases, and 14 bases separated the two germline ends. The CDR3 nucleotides read TGTGCCAGCAGCCCCCTCGGAGGGGTCAATCAGCCCCAGCATTTT. Protein product: CASSPLGGVNQPQHF.